This T cell receptor beta chain emerged from a study of blood T cell repertoires in COVID-19. Donors were grouped by their self-reported clinical history. Germline loops: CDR1 MDHEN, CDR2 SYDVKM. Trimming cost V 6 bases and J 2 bases, with 13 bases left between them. The CDR3 runs to 14 residues. The repertoire was sequenced with immunoSEQ multiplex PCR; TCRdb's copy has only in-frame clones and lacks some. The sample contains around 190,000 clones, roughly 86% of which appear only once. This TCR was sampled from a man in his forties or fifties with acute COVID-19. The chain links TRBV28 to TRBJ2-5, with unresolved D. The sequenced material came from PBMCs or T cells enriched from blood (not recorded which). CDR3 amino acids: CASRLHAAQETQYF. CDR3 DNA sequence: TGTGCCAGCAGACTGCACGCCGCACAAGAGACCCAGTACTTC.